This T cell receptor (beta chain) came from a study of T-cell reconstitution after alpha-beta-depleted transplantation in children. This clonotype was observed at least ten times. After removal of 4 bases from V and 0 bases from J, the junction contained 4 bases not matched to a gene. The CDR3 runs to 15 residues. Germline values: CDR1 LGHNA, CDR2 YSLEER. Unique molecular identifiers were used to barcode this TCRbeta library. TCRdb called the PCR reads again in MiXCR, with one record for every CDR3 protein. The sample yields 490,000 or so distinct CDR3 sequences, approximately 12% seen once. The receptor was isolated from a human donor who donated a stem cell graft to a child with combined immunodeficiency. V usage is TRBV4-3 and J usage is TRBJ2-7; 9 nucleotides line up with TRBD1. Sequences were derived from PBMCs from the stem cell graft donor, sampled from the stem cell graft. The CDR3 sequence: CASSLGTGSSYEQYF. CDR3 coding DNA: TGCGCCAGCAGCCTCGGGACAGGGAGCTCCTACGAGCAGTACTTC.